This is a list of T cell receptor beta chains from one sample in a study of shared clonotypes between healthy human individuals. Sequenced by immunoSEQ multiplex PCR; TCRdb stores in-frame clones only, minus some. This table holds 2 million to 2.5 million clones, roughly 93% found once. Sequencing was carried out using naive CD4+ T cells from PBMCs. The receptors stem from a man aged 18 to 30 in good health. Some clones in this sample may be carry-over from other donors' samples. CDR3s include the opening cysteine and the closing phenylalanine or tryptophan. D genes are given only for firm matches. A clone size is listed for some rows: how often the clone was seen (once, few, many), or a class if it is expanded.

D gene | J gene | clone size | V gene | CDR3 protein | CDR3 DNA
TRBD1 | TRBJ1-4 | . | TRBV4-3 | CASSQSGQVLTPGNEKLFF | TGCGCCAGCAGCCAAAGTGGACAGGTGCTTACCCCTGGTAATGAAAAACTGTTTTTT
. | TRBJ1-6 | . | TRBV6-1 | CASSVTGRDSPLHF | TGTGCCAGCAGTGTAACAGGGAGGGATTCACCCCTCCACTTT
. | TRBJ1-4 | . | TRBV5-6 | CASSTTGRTNEKLFF | TGTGCCAGCAGCACGACAGGACGAACTAATGAAAAACTGTTTTTT
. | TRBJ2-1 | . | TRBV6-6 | CASSFDPFSYNEQFF | TGTGCCAGCAGTTTTGACCCCTTCTCCTACAATGAGCAGTTCTTC
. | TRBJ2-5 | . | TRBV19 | CASRPSLGPQETQYF | TGTGCCAGTAGGCCCTCACTTGGACCGCAAGAGACCCAGTACTTC
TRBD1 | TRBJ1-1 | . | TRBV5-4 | CASSASTGGGTEAFF | TGTGCCAGCAGCGCGTCGACAGGGGGGGGGACTGAAGCTTTCTTT
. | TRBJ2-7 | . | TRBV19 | CASSISSGYEQYF | TGTGCCAGTAGTATTTCCTCGGGCTACGAGCAGTACTTC
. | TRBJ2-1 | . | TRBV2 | CASKGGGEQFF | TGTGCCAGCAAAGGGGGGGGTGAGCAGTTCTTC
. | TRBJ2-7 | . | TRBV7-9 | CASSLLSSVEQYF | TGTGCCAGCAGCTTACTCTCCAGCGTCGAGCAGTACTTC
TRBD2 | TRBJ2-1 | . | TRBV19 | CASGHVAGLNEQFF | TGTGCCAGCGGTCACGTAGCGGGCCTCAATGAGCAGTTCTTC
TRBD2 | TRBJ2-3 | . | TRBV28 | CASSSAGLAGVTDTQYF | TGTGCCAGCAGTTCAGCTGGACTAGCGGGAGTCACAGATACGCAGTATTTT
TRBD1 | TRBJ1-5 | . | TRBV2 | CASRGTGINQPQHF | TGTGCCAGCAGGGGGACAGGTATTAATCAGCCCCAGCATTTT
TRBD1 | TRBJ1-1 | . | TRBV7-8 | CASTTTGEAEAFF | TGTGCCAGCACCACAACAGGGGAAGCTGAAGCTTTCTTT
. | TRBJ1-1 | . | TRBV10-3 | CAIRLDTGNTEAFF | TGTGCCATCAGATTAGACACGGGGAACACTGAAGCTTTCTTT
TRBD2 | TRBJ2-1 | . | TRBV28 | CASSSPAGVTYNEQFF | TGTGCCAGCAGTTCCCCAGCGGGAGTAACCTACAATGAGCAGTTCTTC
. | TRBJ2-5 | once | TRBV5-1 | CASSLGGPQETQYF | TGCGCCAGCAGCTTGGGCGGTCCCCAAGAGACCCAGTACTTC
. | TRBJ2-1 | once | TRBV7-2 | CASSLSRFNEQFF | TGTGCCAGCTCGCTTAGTCGTTTCAATGAGCAGTTCTTC
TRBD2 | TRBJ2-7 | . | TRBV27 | CASSLRLAGAYEQYF | TGTGCCAGCAGTTTAAGACTAGCGGGAGCTTACGAGCAGTACTTC
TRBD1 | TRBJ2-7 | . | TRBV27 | CASSLLRTGNEQYF | TGTGCCAGCAGTCTCCTCCGGACAGGCAACGAGCAGTACTTC
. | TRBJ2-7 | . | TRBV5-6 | CASSWAGTGEQYF | TGTGCCAGCAGCTGGGCGGGAACTGGGGAGCAGTACTTC
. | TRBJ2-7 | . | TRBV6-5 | CASSLGPTYYEQYF | TGTGCCAGCAGTTTAGGTCCTACTTACTACGAGCAGTACTTC
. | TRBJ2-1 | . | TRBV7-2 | CASSLGLAYNEQFF | TGTGCCAGCAGCTTAGGACTAGCCTACAATGAGCAGTTCTTC
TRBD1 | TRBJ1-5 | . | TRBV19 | CASSNIQGTLYQPQHF | TGTGCCAGTAGCAATATACAGGGGACGTTATATCAGCCCCAGCATTTT
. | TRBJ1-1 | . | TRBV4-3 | CASSHTDRSAEAFF | TGCGCCAGCAGCCACACGGACCGAAGCGCTGAAGCTTTCTTT
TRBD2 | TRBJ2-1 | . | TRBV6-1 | CASSATSGVYNEQFF | TGTGCCAGCAGTGCCACTAGCGGGGTCTACAATGAGCAGTTCTTC
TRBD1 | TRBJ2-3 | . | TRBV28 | CASSLRDSTQYF | TGTGCCAGCAGTTTACGGGACAGTACGCAGTATTTT
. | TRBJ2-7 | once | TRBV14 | CASSQDPGTPYRKSYEQYF | TGTGCCAGCAGCCAAGATCCAGGGACGCCGTACCGAAAGAGCTACGAGCAGTACTTC
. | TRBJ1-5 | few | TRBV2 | CASSAQGREQPQHF | TGTGCCAGCAGTGCTCAAGGGCGGGAGCAGCCCCAGCATTTT
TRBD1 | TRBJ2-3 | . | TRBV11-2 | CASSTDRFNTQYF | TGTGCCAGCAGCACGGACAGGTTTAATACGCAGTATTTT
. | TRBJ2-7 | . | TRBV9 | CASSVTGSASEQYF | TGTGCCAGCAGCGTAACTGGATCCGCTAGCGAGCAGTACTTC
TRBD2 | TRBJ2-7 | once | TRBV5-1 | CASSPGLAGDEQYF | TGCGCCAGCAGCCCGGGACTAGCGGGAGACGAGCAGTACTTC
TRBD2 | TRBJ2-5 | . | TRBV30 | CASGTSGRIGETQYF | TGTGCCTCTGGGACTAGCGGGAGAATAGGGGAGACCCAGTACTTC
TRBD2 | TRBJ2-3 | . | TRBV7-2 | CASSLFRTSGSKDTQYF | TGTGCCAGCAGCTTATTTCGGACTAGCGGGAGTAAAGATACGCAGTATTTT
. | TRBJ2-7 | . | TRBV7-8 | CASSPNLPIAAYEQYF | TGTGCCAGCAGCCCGAACCTCCCTATCGCAGCCTACGAGCAGTACTTC
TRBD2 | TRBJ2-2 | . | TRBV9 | CASSVVASGSGNTGELFF | TGTGCCAGCAGCGTAGTAGCTAGCGGGAGTGGGAACACCGGGGAGCTGTTTTTT
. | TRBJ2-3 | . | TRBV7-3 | CASSGLNTDTQYF | TGTGCCAGCAGCGGGCTCAACACAGATACGCAGTATTTT
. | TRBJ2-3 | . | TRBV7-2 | CASSSVGSTDTQYF | TGTGCCAGCAGCTCCGTGGGGAGCACAGATACGCAGTATTTT
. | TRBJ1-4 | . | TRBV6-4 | CASSGLIGEKLFF | TGTGCCAGCAGTGGACTGATAGGTGAAAAACTGTTTTTT
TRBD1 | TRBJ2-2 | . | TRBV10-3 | CAISANRGNTGELFF | TGTGCCATCAGTGCCAACAGGGGAAACACCGGGGAGCTGTTTTTT
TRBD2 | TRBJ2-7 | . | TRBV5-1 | CASSVGGMGPYSYEQYF | TGCGCCAGCAGCGTGGGGGGGATGGGACCCTACTCCTACGAGCAGTACTTC
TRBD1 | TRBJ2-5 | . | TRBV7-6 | CASSLYGTGGETQYF | TGTGCCAGCAGCTTATATGGCACAGGGGGAGAGACCCAGTACTTC
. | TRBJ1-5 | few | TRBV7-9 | CASSLGRQPQHF | TGTGCCAGCAGCTTAGGAAGACAGCCCCAGCATTTT
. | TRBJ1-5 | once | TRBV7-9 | CASSLTGRLNQPQHF | TGTGCCAGCAGCTTAACGGGCCGGCTCAATCAGCCCCAGCATTTT
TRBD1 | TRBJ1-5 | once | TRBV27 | CASSLQPGQGRSDQPQHF | TGTGCCAGCAGTTTACAACCGGGACAGGGGAGGTCCGACCAGCCCCAGCATTTT
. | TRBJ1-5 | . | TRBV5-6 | CASSLGVGQPQHF | TGTGCCAGCAGCTTGGGGGTGGGTCAGCCCCAGCATTTT
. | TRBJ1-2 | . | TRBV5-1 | CASSAGTVPYGYTF | TGCGCCAGCAGCGCCGGGACGGTGCCCTATGGCTACACCTTC
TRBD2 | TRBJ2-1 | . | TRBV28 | CASSSAGGLYNEQFF | TGTGCCAGCAGTTCAGCGGGAGGTCTTTACAATGAGCAGTTCTTC
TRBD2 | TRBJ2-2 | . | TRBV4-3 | CASSRGSGTSGAGELFF | TGCGCCAGCAGCCGGGGGAGCGGGACTAGCGGGGCCGGGGAGCTGTTTTTT
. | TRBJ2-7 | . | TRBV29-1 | CSATGRFVYEQYF | TGCAGCGCGACAGGGAGGTTTGTCTACGAGCAGTACTTC
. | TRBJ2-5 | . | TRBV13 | CASSLRPAQETQYF | TGTGCCAGCAGCTTGAGGCCAGCCCAAGAGACCCAGTACTTC
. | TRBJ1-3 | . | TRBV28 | CASSLGHSGNTIYF | TGTGCCAGCAGTTTAGGGCACTCTGGAAACACCATATATTTT
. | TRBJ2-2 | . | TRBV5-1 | CASSFHRDWTGELFF | TGCGCCAGCAGCTTTCACCGCGACTGGACCGGGGAGCTGTTTTTT
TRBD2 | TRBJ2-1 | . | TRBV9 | CASSVDLADEQFF | TGTGCCAGCAGCGTGGACCTAGCGGATGAGCAGTTCTTC
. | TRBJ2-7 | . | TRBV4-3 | CASSQDPGRGNEQYF | TGCGCCAGCAGCCAAGATCCGGGCAGGGGAAACGAGCAGTACTTC
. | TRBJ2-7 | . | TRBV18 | CASSPGVSYEQYF | TGTGCCAGCTCGCCCGGCGTATCCTACGAGCAGTACTTC
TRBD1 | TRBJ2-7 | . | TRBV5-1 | CASSTGQGHEQYF | TGCGCCAGCAGCACAGGACAGGGGCACGAGCAGTACTTC